These 15 T cell receptor beta chains originate from one sample sequenced in a study of human thymus T cells. Data came from immunoSEQ multiplex PCR; TCRdb stores just in-frame clones and leaves some out. The table lists about 78,000 clones, approximately 97% of them singletons. The thymus tissue came from resections taken during corrective heart surgery. The sample comprised thymus tissue. The receptors shown here come from a boy younger than two with a congenital heart defect but otherwise immunologically healthy.

The CDR3 here is CASSYRDRGYEQYF. In nucleotides, the CDR3 is TGTGCCAGCAGTTACCGGGACAGGGGCTACGAGCAGTACTTC. V usage is TRBV6-5 and J usage is TRBJ2-7; 10 nucleotides match TRBD1. The CDR3 consists of 14 residues. V trimming: 2 bases; J trimming: 3 bases; junction bases outside the gene matches: 1. Germline CDR1 is MNHEY and CDR2 is SVGAGI.

In this sample, this clone turned up once. The gene calls are TRBV5-1 and TRBJ2-2; TRBD2 agrees at 13 bases. The CDR3 runs 15 residues. With V trimmed by 6 bases and J by 5 bases, 4 bases remained unmatched. Looked up from germline, CDR1 is SGHRS and CDR2 is YFSETQ. The CDR3 reads CASTRTSGGTGELFF. DNA of the CDR3: TGCGCCAGCACCCGGACTAGCGGGGGTACCGGGGAGCTGTTTTTT. Full variable domain (missing parts from reference TRBV5-1 and TRBJ2-2): KAGVTQTPRYLIKTRGQQVTLSCSPISGHRSVSWYQQTPGQGLQFLFEYFSETQRNKGNFPGRFSGRQFSNSRSEMNVSTLELGDSALYLCASTRTSGGTGELFFGEGSRLTVL.

V gene TRBV7-2 combines with J gene TRBJ2-1; no reliable D call. Germline lookup yields CDR1 SGHTA and CDR2 FQGNSA. The V end was cut by 4 bases, the J end by 1 base, with 8 bases between. CDR3 size: 14 residues. CDR3 region: CASSSTRSYNEQFF. The CDR3 nucleotides are TGTGCCAGCAGCTCAACCAGGTCCTACAATGAGCAGTTCTTC.

This chain connects TRBV2 to TRBJ1-2; D not resolved. The germline CDR1 and CDR2 sequences are SNHLY and FYNNEI. CDR3 size: 17 residues. Deletions cut 1 base from V and 6 bases from J, with 21 bases between. DNA for the CDR3: TGTGCCAGCAGTGAAGGGACCATGAGAGAGAAAGGGAATGGCTACACCTTC. Protein sequence: CASSEGTMREKGNGYTF.

This chain uses TRBV19 with TRBJ2-7; TRBD2 agrees at 7 bases. Germline V gives CDR1 LNHDA, CDR2 SQIVND (reference sequence). V was clipped by 7 bases and J by 6 bases; unmatched bases: 6. The CDR3 loop spans 12 amino acids. This chain's CDR3 is CASTPPGGEQYF. The CDR3 DNA reads as TGTGCCAGTACCCCTCCGGGGGGCGAGCAGTACTTC.

The chain combines TRBV11-2 with TRBJ2-7; D could derive from TRBD1 or TRBD2 (5 bases each). Trimming took 6 bases from V and 5 from J, leaving 8 bases between them. This CDR3 comprises 11 residues. Per germline, CDR1 SGHAT and CDR2 FQNNGV. Written as DNA, the CDR3 is TGTGCCAGCAGTCGGGGCCACGAGCAGTACTTC. It encodes CASSRGHEQYF.

V usage is TRBV6-4 and J usage is TRBJ2-3, with D possibly TRBD2 on 6 matching bases. Looked up from germline, CDR1 is MRHNA and CDR2 is SNTAGT. Trimming pared 2 bases from V and 5 bases from J, leaving 11 bases between. CDR3 length: 14 amino acids. The CDR3 bases are TGTGCCAGCAGTGACAGGGGTAGCGGAGATACGCAGTATTTT. Translation gives CASSDRGSGDTQYF.

The chain recombines TRBV9 with TRBJ2-2, with 13 positions matching TRBD2. The junction had 2 bases not matched to a gene; V was cut back by 6 bases and J by 0 bases. This CDR3 is built from 16 residues. Per germline, CDR1 SGDLS and CDR2 YYNGEE. The CDR3 is CASKGLAGSNTGELFF. The CDR3 DNA reads as TGTGCCAGCAAGGGACTAGCGGGGTCGAACACCGGGGAGCTGTTTTTT.

This chain joins TRBV28 and TRBJ2-1; 14 bases match TRBD2. V lost 5 bases to trimming and J lost 0 bases; unmatched junction nucleotides: 6. Germline lookup yields CDR1 MDHEN and CDR2 SYDVKM. This CDR3 is 18 amino acids long. In nucleotides, the CDR3 is TGTGCCAGCAGTCATGGACTAGCGGGGGGAAGCTCCTACAATGAGCAGTTCTTC. Its translation is CASSHGLAGGSSYNEQFF.

The rearrangement uses TRBV6-1 and TRBJ1-5; 7 positions match TRBD1. CDR1 is MNHNS and CDR2 is SASEGT in the germline V gene. The CDR3 covers 12 residues. Trimming cost V 10 bases and J 5 bases; bases outside gene matches: 5. This chain's CDR3 is CATRTGDQPQHF. In DNA form, the CDR3 reads TGTGCCACCCGAACAGGGGATCAGCCCCAGCATTTT.

The chain joins TRBV6-1 to TRBJ2-7; no clear D gene. The germline V gene has CDR1 MNHNS and CDR2 SASEGT. The V end lost 4 bases, the J end lost 2 bases, and 15 bases lay between the germline ends. The CDR3 is 15 amino acids. The CDR3 region is CASSGSREGAYEQYF. CDR3 bases: TGTGCCAGCAGTGGATCAAGGGAAGGCGCCTACGAGCAGTACTTC.

This clone was counted only a few times. The rearrangement joins TRBV2 to TRBJ2-7; weak D call: TRBD2 (5 bases). CDR1 and CDR2 from the germline V gene are SNHLY and FYNNEI. V shed 4 bases and J shed 7 bases, with 20 bases lying between them. The CDR3 contains 15 residues. The CDR3 protein is CASSARACEASEQYF. CDR3 in DNA: TGTGCCAGCAGTGCGCGGGCCTGCGAGGCTTCTGAGCAGTACTTC.

This chain connects TRBV6-4 to TRBJ2-1; D is unclear. The V and J ends lost 6 bases and 0 bases respectively, with 12 bases between them. Germline CDR1 is MRHNA and CDR2 is SNTAGT. The CDR3 length is 15 residues. CDR3 sequence: CASSEEQNSYNEQFF. CDR3 nucleotides: TGTGCCAGCAGCGAAGAGCAAAACTCCTACAATGAGCAGTTCTTC.

The DNA for the CDR3 is TGTGCCAGCAGCTTAATAAGGGACAGGGAGAGAGATACGCAGTATTTT. Its translation is CASSLIRDRERDTQYF. The chain combines TRBV11-2 with TRBJ2-3, with 9 bases that match TRBD1. The CDR3 has 16 residues. The germline V gene has CDR1 SGHAT and CDR2 FQNNGV. J was trimmed by 5 bases and V by 2 bases; bases with no gene match: 8.

The V and J genes are TRBV6-5 and TRBJ2-2, with D possibly matching TRBD1 (6 bases). The V and J ends lost 7 bases and 2 bases respectively, with 11 bases between them. This CDR3 contains 14 residues. Germline CDR1 reads MNHEY; CDR2 reads SVGAGI. The CDR3 sequence: CASTWDNNTGELFF. The CDR3 bases are TGTGCCAGCACCTGGGACAACAACACCGGGGAGCTGTTTTTT.